Each of the 29 T cell receptor beta chains below was sequenced from the same sample in a study of CD8 T cells in ankylosing spondylitis. In TCRdb, the 5' RACE reads were re-called with MiXCR into one record per CDR3 protein. The table lists under 250,000 distinct CDR3 sequences, roughly 8.2% of them singletons. What was sequenced was blood, either unsorted or a sorted T cell fraction (not recorded which). These receptor sequences come from a female donor with ankylosing spondylitis or in good health (not recorded which).

In this sample, this clonotype turned up many times. The V gene is TRBV5-1, the J gene TRBJ2-7; 8 bases fit TRBD2. Germline V gives CDR1 SGHRS, CDR2 YFSETQ. There are 16 residues in the CDR3. After removal of 4 bases from V and 4 bases from J, the junction contained 13 bases not matched to a gene. The CDR3 protein is CASSPPGREDIYEQYF. In nucleotides, the CDR3 is TGCGCCAGCAGCCCCCCGGGGCGGGAGGACATATACGAGCAGTACTTC.

This clonotype has at least ten counts. The V and J genes are TRBV2 and TRBJ2-2, with 8 bases matching TRBD1. CDR1 and CDR2 from the germline V gene are SNHLY and FYNNEI. The CDR3 contains 14 residues. J was trimmed by 7 bases and V by 5 bases; bases with no gene match: 6. The CDR3 region is CASSRDRPNGELFF. CDR3 nucleotides: TGTGCCAGCAGTCGGGACAGGCCCAACGGGGAGCTGTTTTTT.

This clonotype was recorded at least ten times. The gene calls are TRBV7-9 and TRBJ1-1, with D perhaps TRBD1 (5 bases). Trimming pared 5 bases from V and 0 bases from J, leaving 19 bases between. This CDR3 spans 17 amino acids. Per germline, CDR1 SEHNR and CDR2 FQNEAQ (reference sequence). The CDR3 loop is CASSGVVGDWLNTEAFF. Here the CDR3 DNA reads TGTGCCAGCAGCGGGGTTGTCGGGGACTGGCTGAACACTGAAGCTTTCTTT. The variable domain in full, completed from reference TRBV7-9 and TRBJ1-1, reads DTGVSQNPRHKITKRGQNVTFRCDPISEHNRLYWYRQTLGQGPEFLTYFQNEAQLEKSRLLSDRFSAERPKGSFSTLEIQRTEQGDSAMYLCASSGVVGDWLNTEAFFGQGTRLTVV.

This clonotype has at least ten counts. This chain uses TRBV11-2 with TRBJ2-5; 12 positions match TRBD1. The germline CDR1 and CDR2 sequences are SGHAT and FQNNGV. After removal of 3 bases from V and 6 bases from J, the junction contained 8 bases not matched to a gene. This CDR3 has 16 amino acids. CDR3 coding DNA: TGTGCCAGCAGCTTCGCCGGGACAGGGGGCTTGAAGACCCAGTACTTC. Translation gives CASSFAGTGGLKTQYF.

Many counts were recorded for this clonotype. The chain couples TRBV5-5 to TRBJ1-5; maybe TRBD1 (5 bases). Germline values: CDR1 SGHKS, CDR2 YYEKEE (reference sequence). CDR3 size: 12 residues. Trimming shortened V by 4 bases and J by 11 bases, and 13 bases separated the two germline ends. The CDR3 is CASSLVLGAQHF. CDR3 coding DNA: TGTGCCAGCAGCCTTGTCTTGGGGGCCCAGCATTTT.

This clonotype was seen a handful of times. The genes are TRBV7-9 and TRBJ2-1, with 10 bases lining up with TRBD2. CDR3 size: 12 residues. CDR1 is SEHNR and CDR2 is FQNEAQ in the germline V gene (reference sequence). The ends lost 7 bases at V and 15 bases at J; junction bases unmatched: 9. For the CDR3, the DNA is TGTGCCAGCACCGAAGCGGGAGGGCCGGGGTTCTTC. Translation gives CASTEAGGPGFF.

This clonotype was seen many times. The V call is TRBV27, the J call TRBJ1-1; no definite D call. Trimming took 2 bases from V and 4 from J, leaving 8 bases between them. The V gene's germline CDR1 is MNHEY and CDR2 SMNVEV (reference sequence). The CDR3 is made up of 13 amino acids. The CDR3 DNA sequence: TGTGCCAGCAGTTTAAGAGGGAGCACTGAAGCTTTCTTT. Translation gives CASSLRGSTEAFF.

There are many counts of this clonotype. The J gene is TRBJ2-7, the V gene TRBV28, with 7 positions matching TRBD2. The ends lost 5 bases at V and 2 bases at J; junction bases unmatched: 3. CDR1 is MDHEN, CDR2 SYDVKM, per germline. The CDR3 consists of 13 residues. The CDR3 is CASSLTSAYEQYF. DNA of the CDR3: TGTGCCAGCAGTCTTACTAGCGCCTACGAGCAGTACTTC.

The V and J genes are TRBV19 and TRBJ2-1, with 7 positions matching TRBD2. CDR1 LNHDA and CDR2 SQIVND come from the germline V gene (reference sequence). V was pared by 3 bases and J by 8 bases, with 10 bases of the junction left unmatched. The CDR3 length is 15 residues. CDR3 DNA sequence: TGTGCCAGTAGTATTGCGGCTAGCGGAGGGGATGAGCAGTTCTTC. This codes for CASSIAASGGDEQFF.

The rearrangement links TRBV7-9 to TRBJ2-5; TRBD1 is a possible D gene (5 bases). CDR1 is SEHNR, CDR2 FQNEAQ, per germline (reference sequence). V dropped 0 bases and J dropped 7 bases, with 12 bases sitting between them. This CDR3 spans 14 amino acids. The CDR3 DNA reads as TGTGCCAGCAGCTTAGCGGGCCAGGGCGTGACCCAGTACTTC. Protein sequence: CASSLAGQGVTQYF.

This clonotype occurred many times. The genes are TRBV5-1 and TRBJ2-5, with 8 bases matching TRBD1. Germline V gives CDR1 SGHRS, CDR2 YFSETQ. V shed 4 bases, J shed 4 bases, and the junction held 12 bases outside the gene matches. The CDR3 extends over 16 amino acids. CDR3 sequence reads: CASSLPSRGRGETQYF. The CDR3 DNA follows: TGCGCCAGCAGCCTACCCAGCAGGGGGCGTGGAGAGACCCAGTACTTC.

There are many counts of this clonotype. The chain has TRBV4-1 and TRBJ2-2; TRBD2 aligns across 8 bases. Germline V gene sequence: CDR1 MGHRA, CDR2 YSYEKL. Trimming removed 1 base from V and 5 bases from J; junction bases left unmatched: 6. The CDR3 covers 16 residues. The CDR3 DNA sequence: TGCGCCAGCAGCCAAGTCAGCGGGGGAGGAACCGGGGAGCTGTTTTTT. Protein: CASSQVSGGGTGELFF.

This clonotype was seen repeatedly, ten times or more. The chain links TRBV5-4 to TRBJ2-5; D possibly corresponds to TRBD1 (5 bases). V was shortened by 3 bases and J by 1 base, with 10 bases between the two germline ends. CDR1 is SGHNT, CDR2 YYREEE, per germline (reference sequence). This CDR3 is 14 amino acids long. CDR3 residues: CASSYRTTQETQYF. CDR3 in DNA: TGTGCCAGCAGCTACAGGACAACCCAAGAGACCCAGTACTTC.

The table lists this clonotype with many counts. The chain joins TRBV20-1 to TRBJ2-4; no reliable D call. V was cut by 0 bases and J by 6 bases, with 12 bases left in between. Germline CDR1 reads DFQATT; CDR2 reads SNEGSKA (reference sequence). The CDR3 has 14 residues. For the CDR3, the DNA is TGCAGTGCTAGAGACTGGGTGGGCATAAACATTCAGTACTTC. Protein: CSARDWVGINIQYF.

In this sample, this clonotype turned up a few times. Sequence at one end of the junction differs from germline and may be a read error. V and J are TRBV7-2 and TRBJ2-7; D may be TRBD2 (5 bases). The CDR3 is 12 residues long. Looked up from germline, CDR1 is SGHTA and CDR2 is FQGNSA. The CDR3 spells CASSLALYEQYF. CDR3 nucleotides: TGTGCCAGCAGCCTAGCCCTCTACGAGCAGTACTTC.

This clonotype was recorded many times. CDR3 sequence reads: CSGIYGGATQYF. The CDR3 region has the DNA TGCAGCGGAATATACGGGGGAGCGACCCAGTACTTC. The chain is built from TRBV29-1 and TRBJ2-5, with D perhaps matching TRBD2 (6 bases). Germline CDR1 and CDR2: SQVTM and ANQGSEA. This CDR3 has 12 residues. V was cut by 7 bases and J by 7 bases, with 16 bases left in between.

In its sample, this clonotype was seen many times. The chain combines TRBV4-3 with TRBJ2-1; 13 nucleotides line up with TRBD2. The CDR3 has 16 amino acids. Germline CDR1 is LGHNA and CDR2 is YSLEER. V trimming: 4 bases; J trimming: 5 bases; junction bases outside the gene matches: 5. The CDR3 nucleotides read TGCGCCAGCAGCCGAACACTAGCGGGAGGGAACAATGAGCAGTTCTTC. Translating it yields CASSRTLAGGNNEQFF.

This clonotype was counted at least ten times. The genes are TRBV20-1 and TRBJ2-7; TRBD1 or TRBD2 may be the D gene (5 bases each). V was trimmed by 5 bases and J by 2 bases, leaving 16 bases between them. Germline CDR1 and CDR2: DFQATT and SNEGSKA (reference sequence). There are 14 residues in the CDR3. Here the CDR3 DNA reads TGCAGTGCTCTGGGACGGGATTCAACCTACGAGCAGTACTTC. This gives the protein CSALGRDSTYEQYF.

This clonotype was seen repeatedly, ten times or more. The chain has TRBV9 and TRBJ2-2, with 7 bases identical to TRBD1. Germline assignment: CDR1 SGDLS and CDR2 YYNGEE. The CDR3 totals 16 residues. With 4 bases clipped from V and 4 bases from J, the junction kept 10 bases outside the gene matches. CDR3 protein: CASSPRGAGGTGELFF. CDR3 bases: TGTGCCAGCAGCCCCCGAGGGGCAGGGGGCACCGGGGAGCTGTTTTTT.

Of note for this clonotype: A single base separates this from a much larger clone, so it may be a read error. The chain joins TRBV27 to TRBJ2-6, with 8 bases fitting TRBD2. CDR1 and CDR2 from the germline V gene are MNHEY and SMNVEV (reference sequence). The CDR3 has 15 residues. The CDR3 is CASSLQGAGATVLTF. The CDR3 DNA sequence: TGTGCCAGCAGCCTACAGGGAGCGGGGGCCACCGTCCTGACTTTC.

V is TRBV6-2 or TRBV6-3 and J is TRBJ2-7; D is uncertain. Germline assignment: CDR1 MNHEY and CDR2 SVGEGT. This CDR3 is 12 amino acids long. Trimming pared 8 bases from V and 3 bases from J, leaving 11 bases between. DNA for the CDR3: TGTGCCAGCTTTGCTCAATACTACGAGCAGTACTTC. This encodes CASFAQYYEQYF.

This clonotype was counted ten times or more. The chain links TRBV29-1 to TRBJ2-3; D is uncertain. V shed 6 bases and J shed 2 bases, with 15 bases lying between them. The CDR3 loop spans 14 amino acids. Germline lookup yields CDR1 SQVTM and CDR2 ANQGSEA. The CDR3 bases are TGCAGCGTGCTGATCCGACAAATCACAGATACGCAGTATTTT. Encoded protein: CSVLIRQITDTQYF.

The table lists this clonotype with many counts. V usage is TRBV7-3 and J usage is TRBJ2-6; no clear D. Deletions cut 5 bases from V and 0 bases from J, with 5 bases between. Germline V CDR1 and CDR2: SGHTA, FQGTGA. The CDR3 totals 14 residues. CDR3 protein: CASSRGSGANVLTF. The CDR3 DNA follows: TGTGCCAGCAGCCGAGGCTCTGGGGCCAACGTCCTGACTTTC.

This clonotype was seen ten or more times. This chain uses TRBV5-6 with TRBJ2-1; D ambiguous. The CDR3 spans 13 residues. Trimming stripped 3 bases from V and 8 bases from J, with 12 bases between. Germline V gene data show CDR1 as SGHDT and CDR2 as YYEEEE. In nucleotides, the CDR3 is TGTGCCAGCAGCTCGGTTTGGCATGATGAGCAGTTCTTC. Its translation is CASSSVWHDEQFF.

In its sample, this clonotype was seen many times. V gene TRBV7-2 combines with J gene TRBJ1-1; D not resolved. CDR1 is SGHTA and CDR2 is FQGNSA in the germline V gene. The CDR3 is made up of 14 amino acids. V was clipped by 1 base and J by 0 bases, with 6 bases between them. As DNA, the CDR3 is TGTGCCAGCAGCTTAGTTTCAGTGAACACTGAAGCTTTCTTT. Protein sequence: CASSLVSVNTEAFF.

The chain carries TRBV5-5 and TRBJ2-5, with D unclear. V was pared by 0 bases and J by 1 base, with 7 bases between. Germline V lookup: CDR1 SGHKS, CDR2 YYEKEE (reference sequence). This CDR3 contains 14 residues. The CDR3 sequence: CASSLVDFQETQYF. The CDR3 DNA is TGTGCCAGCAGCTTGGTCGACTTCCAAGAGACCCAGTACTTC.

This clonotype was detected ten times or more. The V gene is TRBV20-1, the J gene TRBJ2-7; D is uncertain. Trimming stripped 1 base from V and 2 bases from J, with 15 bases between. CDR1 and CDR2 from the germline V gene are DFQATT and SNEGSKA (reference sequence). There are 15 residues in the CDR3. The CDR3 DNA is TGCAGTGCTAGAGGAGCTGGGTATGGGACCTACGAGCAGTACTTC. Translating it yields CSARGAGYGTYEQYF.

This clonotype has only a few counts. The genes are TRBV7-2 and TRBJ1-6, with D tentatively TRBD1 (6 bases). The germline CDR1 and CDR2 sequences are SGHTA and FQGNSA. The CDR3 contains 15 residues. V lost 1 base and J lost 7, with 11 bases in between. CDR3 loop: CASSLGGRGNSPLHF. The CDR3 region has the DNA TGTGCCAGCAGCTTAGGGGGCAGGGGAAATTCACCCCTCCACTTT.

This clonotype was recorded many times. The chain employs TRBV27 and TRBJ2-1; 7 positions match TRBD2. J lost 4 bases, V lost 6 bases, and 15 bases had no gene match. CDR1 MNHEY and CDR2 SMNVEV come from the germline V gene (reference sequence). The CDR3 extends over 17 amino acids. CDR3 region: CASSRRLSGNYYNEQFF. Written as DNA, the CDR3 is TGTGCCAGCAGCCGACGGTTAAGCGGGAATTATTACAATGAGCAGTTCTTC.